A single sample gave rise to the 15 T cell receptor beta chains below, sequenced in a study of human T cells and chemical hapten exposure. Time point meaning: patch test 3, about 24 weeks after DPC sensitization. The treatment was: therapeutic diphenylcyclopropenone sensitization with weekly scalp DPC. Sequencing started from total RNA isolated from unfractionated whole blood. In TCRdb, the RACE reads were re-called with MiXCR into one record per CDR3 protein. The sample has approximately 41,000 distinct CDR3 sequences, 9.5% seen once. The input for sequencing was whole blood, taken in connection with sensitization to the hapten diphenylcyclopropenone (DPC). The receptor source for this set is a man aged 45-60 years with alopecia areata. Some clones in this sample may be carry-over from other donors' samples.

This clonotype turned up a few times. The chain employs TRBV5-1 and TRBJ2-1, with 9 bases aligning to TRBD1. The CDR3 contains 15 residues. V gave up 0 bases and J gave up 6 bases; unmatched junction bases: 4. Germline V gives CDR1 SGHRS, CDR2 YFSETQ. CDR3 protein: CASSLDGTGINEQFF. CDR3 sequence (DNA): TGCGCCAGCAGCTTGGACGGGACAGGGATCAATGAGCAGTTCTTC.

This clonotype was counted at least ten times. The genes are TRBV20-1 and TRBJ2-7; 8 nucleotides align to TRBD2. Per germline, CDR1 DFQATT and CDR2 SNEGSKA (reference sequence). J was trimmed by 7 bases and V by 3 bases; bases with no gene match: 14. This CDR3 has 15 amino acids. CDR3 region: CSASLYSGGRGEQYF. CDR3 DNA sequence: TGCAGTGCTAGTCTTTATTCGGGAGGGAGAGGGGAGCAGTACTTC.

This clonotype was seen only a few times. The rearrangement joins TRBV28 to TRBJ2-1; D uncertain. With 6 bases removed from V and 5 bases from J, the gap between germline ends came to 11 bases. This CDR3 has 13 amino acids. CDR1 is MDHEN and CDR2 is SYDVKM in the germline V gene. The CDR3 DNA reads TGTGCCAGCAGCCATCCATTCCACAATGAGCAGTTCTTC. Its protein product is CASSHPFHNEQFF. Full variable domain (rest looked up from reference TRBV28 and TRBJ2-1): DVKVTQSSRYLVKRTGEKVFLECVQDMDHENMFWYRQDPGLGLRLIYFSYDVKMKEKGDIPEGYSVSREKKERFSLILESASTNQTSMYLCASSHPFHNEQFFGPGTRLTVL.

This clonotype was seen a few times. The CDR3 nucleotides are TGTGCCAGCAGTGAATACAACCGGGAGAACTATGGCTACACCTTC. Translation gives CASSEYNRENYGYTF. The chain recombines TRBV25-1 with TRBJ1-2; D gene unclear. The CDR3 is 15 residues long. V gave up 0 bases and J gave up 2 bases, with 10 bases separating them. The germline CDR1 and CDR2 sequences are MGHDK and SYGVNS.

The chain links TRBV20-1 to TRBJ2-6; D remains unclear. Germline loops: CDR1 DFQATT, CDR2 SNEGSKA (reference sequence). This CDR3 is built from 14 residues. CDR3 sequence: CSSWTSPGANVLTF. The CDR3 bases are TGCAGCTCTTGGACCTCCCCTGGGGCCAACGTCCTGACTTTC.

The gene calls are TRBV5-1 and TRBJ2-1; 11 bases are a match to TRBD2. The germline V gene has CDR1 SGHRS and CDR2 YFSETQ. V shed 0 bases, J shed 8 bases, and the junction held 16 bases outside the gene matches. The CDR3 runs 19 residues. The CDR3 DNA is TGCGCCAGCAGCTTGGTAGCGGGAGGGCCCGGCTCGTCTAACGATGAGCAGTTCTTC. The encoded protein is CASSLVAGGPGSSNDEQFF.

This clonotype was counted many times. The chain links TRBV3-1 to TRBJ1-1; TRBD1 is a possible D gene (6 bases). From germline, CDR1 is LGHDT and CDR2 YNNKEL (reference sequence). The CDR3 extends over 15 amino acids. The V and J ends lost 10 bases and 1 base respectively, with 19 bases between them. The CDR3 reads CATGEGTGRNTEAFF. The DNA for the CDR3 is TGTGCCACAGGTGAGGGAACAGGGAGGAACACTGAAGCTTTCTTT.

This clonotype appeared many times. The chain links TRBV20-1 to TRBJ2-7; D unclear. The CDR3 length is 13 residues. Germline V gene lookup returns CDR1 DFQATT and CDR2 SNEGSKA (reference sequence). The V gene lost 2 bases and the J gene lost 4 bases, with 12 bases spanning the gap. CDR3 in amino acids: CSARHETNYEQYF. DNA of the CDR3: TGCAGTGCTAGACACGAAACGAATTACGAGCAGTACTTC.

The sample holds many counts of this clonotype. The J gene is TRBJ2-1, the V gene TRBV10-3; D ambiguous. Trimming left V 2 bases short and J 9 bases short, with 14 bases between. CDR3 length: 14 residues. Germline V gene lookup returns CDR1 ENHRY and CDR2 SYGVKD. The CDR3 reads CAISEAVLESEQFF. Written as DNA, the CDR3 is TGTGCCATCAGTGAGGCAGTATTAGAGAGTGAGCAGTTCTTC.

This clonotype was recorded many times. The chain's CDR3 is CAISVGDNEQFF. CDR3 sequence (DNA): TGTGCCATCAGTGTCGGCGACAATGAGCAGTTCTTC. The chain combines TRBV10-3 with TRBJ2-1; D is undetermined. CDR1 is ENHRY and CDR2 is SYGVKD in the germline V gene. CDR3 length: 12 residues. Trimming stripped 4 bases from V and 5 bases from J, with 6 bases between.

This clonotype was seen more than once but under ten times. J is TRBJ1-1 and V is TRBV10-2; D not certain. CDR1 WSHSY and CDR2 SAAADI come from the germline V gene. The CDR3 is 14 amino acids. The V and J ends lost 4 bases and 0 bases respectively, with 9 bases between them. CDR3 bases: TGCGCCAGCAGTGGTTGGTCCTTGAACACTGAAGCTTTCTTT. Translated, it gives CASSGWSLNTEAFF.

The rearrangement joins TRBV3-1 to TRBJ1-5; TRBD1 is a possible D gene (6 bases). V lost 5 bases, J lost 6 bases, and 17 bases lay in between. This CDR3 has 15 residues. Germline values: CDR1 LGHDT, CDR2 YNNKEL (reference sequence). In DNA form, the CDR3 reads TGTGCCAGCAGCTCGAGTTGGGGGGCACCTCAGCCCCAGCATTTT. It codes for CASSSSWGAPQPQHF. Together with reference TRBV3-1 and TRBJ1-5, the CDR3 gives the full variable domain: DTAVSQTPKYLVTQMGNDKSIKCEQNLGHDTMYWYKQDSKKFLKIMFSYNNKELIINETVPNRFSPKSPDKAHLNLHINSLELGDSAVYFCASSSSWGAPQPQHFGDGTRLSIL.

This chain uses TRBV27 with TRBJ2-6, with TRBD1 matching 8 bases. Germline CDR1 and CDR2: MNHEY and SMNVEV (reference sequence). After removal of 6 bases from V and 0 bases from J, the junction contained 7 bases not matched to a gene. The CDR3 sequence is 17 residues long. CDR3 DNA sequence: TGTGCCAGCAGCCACAGGGGGAGGAACTCTGGGGCCAACGTCCTGACTTTC. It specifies CASSHRGRNSGANVLTF.

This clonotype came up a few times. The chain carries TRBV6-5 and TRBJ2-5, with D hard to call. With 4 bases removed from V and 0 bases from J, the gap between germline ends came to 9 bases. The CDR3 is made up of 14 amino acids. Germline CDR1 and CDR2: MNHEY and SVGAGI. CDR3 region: CASSSTYNQETQYF. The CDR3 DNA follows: TGTGCCAGCAGTTCTACCTACAACCAAGAGACCCAGTACTTC.

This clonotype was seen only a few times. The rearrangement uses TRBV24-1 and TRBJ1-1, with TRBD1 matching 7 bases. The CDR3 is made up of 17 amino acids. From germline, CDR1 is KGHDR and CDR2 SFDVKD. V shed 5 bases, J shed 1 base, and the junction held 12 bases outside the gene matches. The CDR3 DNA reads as TGTGCCACCAGTGGTGGGGGGGACAGTCCAGGGAACACTGAAGCTTTCTTT. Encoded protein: CATSGGGDSPGNTEAFF.